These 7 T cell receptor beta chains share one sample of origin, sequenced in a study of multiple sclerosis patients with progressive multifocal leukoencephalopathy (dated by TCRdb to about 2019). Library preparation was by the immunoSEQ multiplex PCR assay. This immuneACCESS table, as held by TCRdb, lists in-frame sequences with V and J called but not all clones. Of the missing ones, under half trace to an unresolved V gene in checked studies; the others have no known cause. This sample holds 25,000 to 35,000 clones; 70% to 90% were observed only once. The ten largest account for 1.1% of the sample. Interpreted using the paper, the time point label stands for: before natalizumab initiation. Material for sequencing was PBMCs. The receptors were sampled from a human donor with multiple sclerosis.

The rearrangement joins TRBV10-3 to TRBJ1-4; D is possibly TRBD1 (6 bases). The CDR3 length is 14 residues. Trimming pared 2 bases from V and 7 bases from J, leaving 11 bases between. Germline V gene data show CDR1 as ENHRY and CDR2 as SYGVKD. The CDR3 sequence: CAISEGGAGEKLFF. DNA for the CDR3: TGTGCCATCAGTGAGGGGGGCGCCGGTGAAAAACTGTTTTTT.

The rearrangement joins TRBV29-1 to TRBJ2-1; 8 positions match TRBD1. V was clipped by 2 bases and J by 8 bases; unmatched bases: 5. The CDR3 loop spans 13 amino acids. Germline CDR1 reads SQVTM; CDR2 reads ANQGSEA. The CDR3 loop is CSVEWTGIYEQFF. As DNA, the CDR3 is TGCAGCGTTGAATGGACAGGGATCTATGAGCAGTTCTTC.

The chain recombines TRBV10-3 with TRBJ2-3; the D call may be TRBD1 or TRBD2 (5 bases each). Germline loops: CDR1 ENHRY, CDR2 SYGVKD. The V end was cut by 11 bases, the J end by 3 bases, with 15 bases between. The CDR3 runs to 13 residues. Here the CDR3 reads CARSEGSTDTQYF. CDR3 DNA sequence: TGTGCCCGAAGTGAGGGGAGTACAGATACGCAGTATTTT.

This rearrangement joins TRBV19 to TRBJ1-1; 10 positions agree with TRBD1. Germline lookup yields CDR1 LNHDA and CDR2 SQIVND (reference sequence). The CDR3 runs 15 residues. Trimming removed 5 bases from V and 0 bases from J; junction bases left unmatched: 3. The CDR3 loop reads CASSRQGAVNTEAFF. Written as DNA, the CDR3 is TGTGCCAGTAGTCGACAGGGGGCCGTGAACACTGAAGCTTTCTTT.

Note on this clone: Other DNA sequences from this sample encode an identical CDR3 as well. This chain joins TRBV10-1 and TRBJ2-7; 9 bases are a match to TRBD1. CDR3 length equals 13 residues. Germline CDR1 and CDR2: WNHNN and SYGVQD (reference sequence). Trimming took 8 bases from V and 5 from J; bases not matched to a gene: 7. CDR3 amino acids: CASSRTGVHEQYF. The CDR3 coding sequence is TGCGCCAGCTCAAGGACAGGGGTCCACGAGCAGTACTTC.

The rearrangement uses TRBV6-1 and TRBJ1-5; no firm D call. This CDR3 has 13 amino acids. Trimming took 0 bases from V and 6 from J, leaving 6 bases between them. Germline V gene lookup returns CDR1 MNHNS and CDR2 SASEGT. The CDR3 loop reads CASSEALRQPQHF. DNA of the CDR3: TGTGCCAGCAGTGAAGCGTTGCGTCAGCCCCAGCATTTT.

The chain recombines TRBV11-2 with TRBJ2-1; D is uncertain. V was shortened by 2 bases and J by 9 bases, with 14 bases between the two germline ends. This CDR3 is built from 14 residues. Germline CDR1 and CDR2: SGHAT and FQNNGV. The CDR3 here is CASSLSLRRTEQFF. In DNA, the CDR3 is TGTGCCAGCAGCTTAAGTTTGAGACGAACTGAGCAGTTCTTC.